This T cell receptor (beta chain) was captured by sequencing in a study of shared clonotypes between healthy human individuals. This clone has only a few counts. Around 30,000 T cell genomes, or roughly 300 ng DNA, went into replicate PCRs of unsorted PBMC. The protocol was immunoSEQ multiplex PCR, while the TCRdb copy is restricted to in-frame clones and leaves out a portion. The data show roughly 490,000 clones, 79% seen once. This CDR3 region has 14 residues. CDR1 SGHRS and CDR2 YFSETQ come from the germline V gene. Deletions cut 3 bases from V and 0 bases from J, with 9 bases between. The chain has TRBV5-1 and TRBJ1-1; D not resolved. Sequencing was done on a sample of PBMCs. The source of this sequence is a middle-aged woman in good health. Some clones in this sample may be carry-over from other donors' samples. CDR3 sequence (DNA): TGCGCCAGCAGCTCGGCAGCTCTGAACACTGAAGCTTTCTTT. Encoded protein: CASSSAALNTEAFF. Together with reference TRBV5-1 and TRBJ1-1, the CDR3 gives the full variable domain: KAGVTQTPRYLIKTRGQQVTLSCSPISGHRSVSWYQQTPGQGLQFLFEYFSETQRNKGNFPGRFSGRQFSNSRSEMNVSTLELGDSALYLCASSSAALNTEAFFGQGTRLTVV.